This TCR beta chain emerged from a study of early T cells in non-severe SARS-CoV-2 infection. This clonotype occurred many times. TCRdb re-derived calls from the 5' RACE reads in MiXCR, one entry per CDR3 protein. The sample lists 25,000 to 35,000 distinct CDR3 sequences; 4.7% were seen once. Germline lookup yields CDR1 MDHEN and CDR2 SYDVKM. The J segment lost 4 bases and the V segment lost 6 bases, leaving 5 bases of the junction unmatched. The CDR3 is made up of 14 amino acids. Sequenced input: whole blood. The chain couples TRBV28 to TRBJ2-7, with TRBD2 matching 11 bases. This sequence originates from an adult who was a healthcare worker with PCR-confirmed SARS-CoV-2 infection or an uninfected control (not recorded which). CDR3 coding DNA: TGTGCCAGCAGCCGGCTAGCGGGGGGTTACGAGCAGTACTTC. This translates into CASSRLAGGYEQYF.